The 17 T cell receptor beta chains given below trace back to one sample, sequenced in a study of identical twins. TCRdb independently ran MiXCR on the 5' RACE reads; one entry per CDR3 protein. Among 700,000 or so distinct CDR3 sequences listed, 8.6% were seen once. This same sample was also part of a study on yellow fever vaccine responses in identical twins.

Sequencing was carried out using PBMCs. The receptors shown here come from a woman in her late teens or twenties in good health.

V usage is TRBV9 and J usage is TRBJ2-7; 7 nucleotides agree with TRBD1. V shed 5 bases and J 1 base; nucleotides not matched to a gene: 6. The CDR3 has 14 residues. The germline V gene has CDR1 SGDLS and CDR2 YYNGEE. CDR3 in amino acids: CASSTTGESYEQYF. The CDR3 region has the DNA TGTGCCAGCAGTACAACAGGGGAATCCTACGAGCAGTACTTC.

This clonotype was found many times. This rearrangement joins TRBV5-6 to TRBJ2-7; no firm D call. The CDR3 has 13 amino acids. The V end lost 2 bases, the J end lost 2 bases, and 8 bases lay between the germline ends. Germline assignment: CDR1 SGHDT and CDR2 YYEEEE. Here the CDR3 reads CASSFTLTYEQYF. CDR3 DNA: TGTGCCAGCAGCTTCACGTTAACCTACGAGCAGTACTTC.

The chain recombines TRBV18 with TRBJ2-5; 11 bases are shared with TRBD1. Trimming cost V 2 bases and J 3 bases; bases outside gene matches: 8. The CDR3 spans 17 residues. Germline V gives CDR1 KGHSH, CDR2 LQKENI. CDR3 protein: CASSPITPGQGEETQYF. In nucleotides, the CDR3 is TGTGCCAGCTCACCAATCACGCCGGGACAGGGGGAAGAGACCCAGTACTTC.

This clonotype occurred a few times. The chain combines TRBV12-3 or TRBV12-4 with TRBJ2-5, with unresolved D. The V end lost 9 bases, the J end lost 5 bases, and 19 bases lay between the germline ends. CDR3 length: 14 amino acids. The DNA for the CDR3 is TGTGCCAGTACCGGGTGGCGAGAAGGGGAGACCCAGTACTTC. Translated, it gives CASTGWREGETQYF.

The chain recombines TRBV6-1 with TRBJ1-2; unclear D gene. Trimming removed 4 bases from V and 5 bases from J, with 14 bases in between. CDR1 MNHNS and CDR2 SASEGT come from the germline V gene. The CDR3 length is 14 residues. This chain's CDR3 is CASSGGALGYGYTF. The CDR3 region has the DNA TGTGCCAGCAGTGGGGGTGCGTTAGGGTATGGCTACACCTTC.

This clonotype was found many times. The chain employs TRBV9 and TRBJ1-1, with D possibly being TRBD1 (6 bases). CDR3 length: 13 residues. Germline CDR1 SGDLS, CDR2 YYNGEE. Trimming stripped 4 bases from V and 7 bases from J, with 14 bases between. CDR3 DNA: TGTGCCAGCAGCCCGAGCGGGGGCCTTGAAGCTTTCTTT. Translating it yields CASSPSGGLEAFF.

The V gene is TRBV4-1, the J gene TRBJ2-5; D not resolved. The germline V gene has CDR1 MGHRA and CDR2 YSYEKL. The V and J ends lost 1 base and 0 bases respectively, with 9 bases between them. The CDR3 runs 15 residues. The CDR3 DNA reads TGCGCCAGCAGCCAAGGGGAAAACGACCAAGAGACCCAGTACTTC. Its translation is CASSQGENDQETQYF.

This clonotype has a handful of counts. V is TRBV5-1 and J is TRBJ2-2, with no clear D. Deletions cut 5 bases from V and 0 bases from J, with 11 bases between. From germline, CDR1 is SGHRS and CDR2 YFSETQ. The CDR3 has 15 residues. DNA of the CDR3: TGCGCCAGCAGGGAAACAGCATCGAACACCGGGGAGCTGTTTTTT. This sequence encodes CASRETASNTGELFF.

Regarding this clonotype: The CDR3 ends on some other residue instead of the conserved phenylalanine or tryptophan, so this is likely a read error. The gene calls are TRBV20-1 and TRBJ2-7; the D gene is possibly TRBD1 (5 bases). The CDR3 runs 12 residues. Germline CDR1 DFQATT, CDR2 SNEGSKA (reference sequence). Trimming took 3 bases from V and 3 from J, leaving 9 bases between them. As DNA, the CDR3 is TGCAGTGCTAGTTGGGGCGTCTACGAGCAGTACTCC. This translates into CSASWGVYEQYS.

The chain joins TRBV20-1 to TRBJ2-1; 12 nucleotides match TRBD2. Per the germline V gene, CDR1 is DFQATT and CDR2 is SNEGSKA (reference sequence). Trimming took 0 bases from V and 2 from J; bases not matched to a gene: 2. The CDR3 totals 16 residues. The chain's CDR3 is CSARERTSGAYNEQFF. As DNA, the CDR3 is TGCAGTGCTAGAGAAAGGACTAGCGGGGCCTACAATGAGCAGTTCTTC.

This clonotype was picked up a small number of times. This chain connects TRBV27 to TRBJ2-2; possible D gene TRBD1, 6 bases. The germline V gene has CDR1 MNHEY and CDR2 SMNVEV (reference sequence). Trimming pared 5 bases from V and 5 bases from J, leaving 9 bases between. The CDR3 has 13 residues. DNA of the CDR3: TGTGCCAGCAGTAAGGACAGTACCGGGGAGCTGTTTTTT. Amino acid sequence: CASSKDSTGELFF.

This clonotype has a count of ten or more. The CDR3 sequence: CASSSMGGYTGELFF. The CDR3 DNA follows: TGTGCCAGCAGCTCCATGGGAGGATACACCGGGGAGCTGTTTTTT. The chain combines TRBV3-1 with TRBJ2-2, with D perhaps TRBD2 (6 bases). Germline CDR1 LGHDT, CDR2 YNNKEL (reference sequence). With 5 bases removed from V and 3 bases from J, the gap between germline ends came to 13 bases. The CDR3 totals 15 residues.

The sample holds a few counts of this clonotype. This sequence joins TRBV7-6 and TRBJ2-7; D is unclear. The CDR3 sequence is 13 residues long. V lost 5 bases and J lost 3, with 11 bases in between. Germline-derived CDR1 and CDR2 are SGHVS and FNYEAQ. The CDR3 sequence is CASSPTRNYEQYF. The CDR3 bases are TGTGCCAGCAGCCCAACTCGAAACTACGAGCAGTACTTC. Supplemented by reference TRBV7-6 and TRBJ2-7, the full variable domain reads GAGVSQSPRYKVTKRGQDVALRCDPISGHVSLYWYRQALGQGPEFLTYFNYEAQQDKSGLPNDRFSAERPEGSISTLTIQRTEQRDSAMYRCASSPTRNYEQYFGPGTRLTVT.

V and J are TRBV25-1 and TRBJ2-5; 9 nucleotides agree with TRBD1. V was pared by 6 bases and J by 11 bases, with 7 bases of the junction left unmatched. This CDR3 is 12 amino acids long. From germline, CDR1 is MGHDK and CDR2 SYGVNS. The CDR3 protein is CASRFRDRAQYF. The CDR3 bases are TGTGCCAGCAGGTTCCGGGACAGGGCACAGTACTTC.

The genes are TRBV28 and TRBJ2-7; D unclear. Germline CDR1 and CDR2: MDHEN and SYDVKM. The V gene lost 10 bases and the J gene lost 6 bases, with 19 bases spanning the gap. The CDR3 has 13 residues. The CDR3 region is CATLGRQVSEQYF. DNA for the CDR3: TGTGCCACCCTCGGACGCCAGGTCTCCGAGCAGTACTTC.

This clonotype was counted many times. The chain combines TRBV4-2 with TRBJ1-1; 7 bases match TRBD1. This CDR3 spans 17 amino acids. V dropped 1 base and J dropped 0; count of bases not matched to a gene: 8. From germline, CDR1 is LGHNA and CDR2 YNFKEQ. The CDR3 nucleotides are TGTGCCAGCAGCCAAGTTCTCCAGGGGGACATGAACACTGAAGCTTTCTTT. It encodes CASSQVLQGDMNTEAFF.

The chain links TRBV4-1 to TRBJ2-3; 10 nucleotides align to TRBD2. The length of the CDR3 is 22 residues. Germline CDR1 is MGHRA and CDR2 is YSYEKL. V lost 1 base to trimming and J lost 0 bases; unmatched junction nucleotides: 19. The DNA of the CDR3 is TGCGCCAGCAGCCAAGGTCTGTGGGGGCCGCGTGAGACTAGCGGGAGCACAGATACGCAGTATTTT. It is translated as CASSQGLWGPRETSGSTDTQYF.